The following is a T cell receptor (beta chain) sequence with its context. Its antigen is still unknown. V was trimmed by 4 bases and J by 6 bases, leaving 7 bases between them. Germline V CDR1 and CDR2: SGHTA, FQGNSA. This CDR3 has 12 amino acids. The data are from a study of PD-1 blockade in classical Hodgkin lymphoma. Study-wide background: Once every 2 weeks, patients received intravenous nivolumab at 3 mg/kg. Overall study findings and caveats: Newly diagnosed patients were reported to start with lower TCR diversity than healthy donors. The CD4+ diversity rise by C4D1 was clearest in complete responders. Anyone who began nivolumab under 1 year after ASCT was excluded.

Repertoires were generated with immunoSEQ multiplex PCR, while TCRdb's copy carries only in-frame clones and drops some. The sample holds just under 100,000 clones, approximately 83% seen once. Each patient's relapse followed autologous stem cell transplantation, and brentuximab vedotin exposure varied. The chain has TRBV7-2 and TRBJ2-1; D is unresolved. This material consisted of peripheral blood mononuclear cells (PBMCs), taken at baseline. The clonotype was recovered from a human donor with classical Hodgkin lymphoma. The CDR3 loop is CASSSVSNEQFF. As DNA, the CDR3 is TGTGCCAGCAGCTCCGTCAGCAATGAGCAGTTCTTC. Full variable domain (missing parts from reference TRBV7-2 and TRBJ2-1): GAGVSQSPSNKVTEKGKDVELRCDPISGHTALYWYRQSLGQGLEFLIYFQGNSAPDKSGLPSDRFSAERTGGSVSTLTIQRTQQEDSAVYLCASSSVSNEQFFGPGTRLTVL.